The 5 T cell receptor beta chains in this list originate from one sample, sequenced in a study of response to subunit inactivated influenza vaccine. TCRdb itself ran the RT-PCR reads through MiXCR, one entry per CDR3 protein. The repertoire holds hundreds of thousands of distinct CDR3 sequences, with about 15% as singletons. The sample was PBMCs from blood, taken less than 15 days before vaccination. The receptors here all came from a man aged 50 to 59 who received an inactivated influenza vaccine.

This CDR3 reads CASSLAARNTEAFF. The CDR3 DNA sequence: TGTGCCAGCAGTTTAGCGGCGAGAAACACTGAAGCTTTCTTT. The rearrangement links TRBV12-3 or TRBV12-4 to TRBJ1-1; the D is unclear. The CDR3 is made up of 14 amino acids. Trimming shortened V by 0 bases and J by 2 bases, and 7 bases separated the two germline ends.

This clonotype has a handful of counts. The V and J genes are TRBV6-1 and TRBJ2-3, with TRBD2 matching over 9 bases. The CDR3 is made up of 16 amino acids. Germline loops: CDR1 MNHNS, CDR2 SASEGT. With V trimmed by 6 bases and J by 0 bases, 7 bases remained unmatched. As DNA, the CDR3 is TGTGCCAGCAGCCACCAGCGGGGGGTCAGCACAGATACGCAGTATTTT. Translated: CASSHQRGVSTDTQYF.

This clonotype was counted between two and nine times. This chain uses TRBV12-3 or TRBV12-4 with TRBJ2-2; D unclear. The CDR3 is 13 residues long. The V gene lost 6 bases and the J gene lost 7 bases, with 12 bases spanning the gap. The CDR3 bases are TGTGCCAGCAGCCTATTTTTTAGCGGGGAGCTGTTTTTT. Amino acids: CASSLFFSGELFF.

This clonotype was seen more than once but under ten times. CDR3 region: CSVGYGTAKGNEQYF. Written as DNA, the CDR3 is TGCAGCGTCGGATATGGGACAGCCAAAGGTAACGAGCAGTACTTC. The chain joins TRBV29-1 to TRBJ2-7; 7 positions agree with TRBD1. V dropped 6 bases and J dropped 5; count of bases not matched to a gene: 16. The germline V gene has CDR1 SQVTM and CDR2 ANQGSEA. The CDR3 length is 15 residues.

The genes are TRBV6-1 and TRBJ2-1; the D gene is possibly TRBD2 (6 bases). The CDR3 spans 18 residues. The V end lost 5 bases, the J end lost 0 bases, and 20 bases lay between the germline ends. Looked up from germline, CDR1 is MNHNS and CDR2 is SASEGT. CDR3 region: CASSPRPGTQTSYNEQFF. CDR3 bases: TGTGCCAGCAGTCCCCGCCCAGGGACTCAAACCTCCTACAATGAGCAGTTCTTC.